This TCR beta chain was observed in a study of blood T cell repertoires in COVID-19. Background on the study: Acute-phase and convalescent COVID-19 samples originated in the United States, Italy and Spain. Sample material is recorded as cDNA or gDNA derived from T cells, B-cell-depleted T cells, or PBMCs.

The CDR3 totals 12 residues. Deletions cut 6 bases from V and 7 bases from J, with 10 bases between. The germline V gene has CDR1 SNHLY and CDR2 FYNNEI. Original processing notes: Estimates of nucleated cell counts were drawn from the amplification of reference gene primers. Profiling relied on immunoSEQ multiplex PCR, and the TCRdb table lists in-frame clones only, not all of them. That table gives V, J and clone size, and the DNA gave D and trimming. The repertoire consists of some 100,000 clones, with over 65% occurring once and the leading ten covering about 20%. This chain joins TRBV2 and TRBJ2-1, with D unclear. This TCR was sampled from a woman aged 55-75 years with acute or convalescent COVID-19. The source material was peripheral blood. The CDR3 region has the DNA TGTGCCAGCAGGTACGCGGATAATGAGCAGTTCTTC. Translating gives CASRYADNEQFF.